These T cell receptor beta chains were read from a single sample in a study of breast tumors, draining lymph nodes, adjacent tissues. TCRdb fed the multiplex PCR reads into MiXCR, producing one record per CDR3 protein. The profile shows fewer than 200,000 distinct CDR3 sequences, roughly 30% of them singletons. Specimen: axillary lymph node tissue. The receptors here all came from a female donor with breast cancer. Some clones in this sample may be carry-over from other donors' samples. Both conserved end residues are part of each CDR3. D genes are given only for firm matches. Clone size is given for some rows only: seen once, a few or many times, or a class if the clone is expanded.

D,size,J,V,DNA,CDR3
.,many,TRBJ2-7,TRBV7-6,TGTGCCAGCAGCCTGTCGGGATCCTACGAGCAGTACTTC,CASSLSGSYEQYF
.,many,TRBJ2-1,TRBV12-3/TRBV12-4,TGTGCCAGCAGTTTAAGGCCCCATGAGCAGTTCTTC,CASSLRPHEQFF
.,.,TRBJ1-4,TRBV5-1,TGCGCCAGTGATCTAGGGGGGACTGGCGAAAAACTGTTTTTT,CASDLGGTGEKLFF
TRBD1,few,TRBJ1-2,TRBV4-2,TGTGCCAGCAGCCAAGATGCTAGGACAGGGAAGAACTATGGCTACACCTTC,CASSQDARTGKNYGYTF
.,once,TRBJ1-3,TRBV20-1,TGCAGTGCTAGTCAGCCGGAAAGGAATGGAAACACCATATATTTT,CSASQPERNGNTIYF
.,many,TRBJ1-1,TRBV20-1,TGCAGTGCTAGGCGGCAGGGTGGCACTGAAGCTTTCTTT,CSARRQGGTEAFF
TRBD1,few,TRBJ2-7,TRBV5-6,TGTGCCAGCAGCTTGCAGGGGGTGTTCAACGAGCAGTACTTC,CASSLQGVFNEQYF
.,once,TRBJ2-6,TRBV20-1,TGCAGTGCACCATCCCACGACTCTGGGGCCAACGTCCTGACTTTC,CSAPSHDSGANVLTF
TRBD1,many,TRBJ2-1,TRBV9,TGTGCCAGCAGCCTCCGGGACAGGGGTTTGGCTGAGCAGTTCTTC,CASSLRDRGLAEQFF
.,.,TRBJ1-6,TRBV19,TGTGCCAGTAGTTATGCCCACTTT,CASSYAHF
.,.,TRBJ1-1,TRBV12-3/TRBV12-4,TGTGCCAGCAGCCAGGTGGTGGGGTTTGGCATAGCTTTCTTT,CASSQVVGFGIAFF
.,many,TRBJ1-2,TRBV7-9,TGTGCCAGCAGCTTGGGGCAGGGTAATTTTGGCTACACCTTC,CASSLGQGNFGYTF
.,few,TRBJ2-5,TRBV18,TGTGCCAGCTCACCACCGTCATTCCAAGAGACCCAGTACTTC,CASSPPSFQETQYF
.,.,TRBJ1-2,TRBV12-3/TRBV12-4,TGTGCCAGCAGTGACTTACCGGGGTCCTATGGCTACACCTTC,CASSDLPGSYGYTF
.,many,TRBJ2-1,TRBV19,TGTGCCAGTGGACGGACTGGGAATGAGCAGTTCTTC,CASGRTGNEQFF
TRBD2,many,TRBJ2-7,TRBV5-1,TGCGCCAGCAGCTTGTTTAGGCCTGGCGGGGGCTACGAGCAGTACTTC,CASSLFRPGGGYEQYF
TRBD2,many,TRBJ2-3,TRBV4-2,TGTGCCAGCAGCTCTAGCGGGAACAACTTTGTAGATACGCAGTATTTT,CASSSSGNNFVDTQYF
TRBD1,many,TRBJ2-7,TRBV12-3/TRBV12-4,TGTGCCAGCAGCTTCCGGGACAGGGCCTACGAGCAGTACTTC,CASSFRDRAYEQYF